This T cell receptor beta chain was found in a study of T cell responses to AZD1222 COVID-19 vaccine. Broader study findings: Only five to seven AZD1222 recipients were seropositive at baseline. Clonal diversity was possibly underestimated; the donors were predominantly white British and more often female.

A note on this clone: The antigen remains undetermined.

The assay was immunoSEQ multiplex PCR, and TCRdb's table has in-frame clones only and misses some. The repertoire has about 100,000 clones, 70% to 90% of them found once; the top ten carry 5%. Germline CDR1 is SGHNT and CDR2 is YYREEE (reference sequence). The CDR3 runs to 17 residues. V lost 2 bases to trimming and J lost 2 bases; unmatched junction nucleotides: 7. The V call is TRBV5-4, the J call TRBJ1-5, with TRBD1 matching 10 bases. Material: peripheral blood, obtained on day 0 of AZD1222 vaccination. The clonotype was recovered from an adult in good health. The chain's CDR3 is CASSFRQGALGNQPQHF. The CDR3 region has the DNA TGTGCCAGCAGCTTTAGACAGGGGGCTCTGGGCAATCAGCCCCAGCATTTT.